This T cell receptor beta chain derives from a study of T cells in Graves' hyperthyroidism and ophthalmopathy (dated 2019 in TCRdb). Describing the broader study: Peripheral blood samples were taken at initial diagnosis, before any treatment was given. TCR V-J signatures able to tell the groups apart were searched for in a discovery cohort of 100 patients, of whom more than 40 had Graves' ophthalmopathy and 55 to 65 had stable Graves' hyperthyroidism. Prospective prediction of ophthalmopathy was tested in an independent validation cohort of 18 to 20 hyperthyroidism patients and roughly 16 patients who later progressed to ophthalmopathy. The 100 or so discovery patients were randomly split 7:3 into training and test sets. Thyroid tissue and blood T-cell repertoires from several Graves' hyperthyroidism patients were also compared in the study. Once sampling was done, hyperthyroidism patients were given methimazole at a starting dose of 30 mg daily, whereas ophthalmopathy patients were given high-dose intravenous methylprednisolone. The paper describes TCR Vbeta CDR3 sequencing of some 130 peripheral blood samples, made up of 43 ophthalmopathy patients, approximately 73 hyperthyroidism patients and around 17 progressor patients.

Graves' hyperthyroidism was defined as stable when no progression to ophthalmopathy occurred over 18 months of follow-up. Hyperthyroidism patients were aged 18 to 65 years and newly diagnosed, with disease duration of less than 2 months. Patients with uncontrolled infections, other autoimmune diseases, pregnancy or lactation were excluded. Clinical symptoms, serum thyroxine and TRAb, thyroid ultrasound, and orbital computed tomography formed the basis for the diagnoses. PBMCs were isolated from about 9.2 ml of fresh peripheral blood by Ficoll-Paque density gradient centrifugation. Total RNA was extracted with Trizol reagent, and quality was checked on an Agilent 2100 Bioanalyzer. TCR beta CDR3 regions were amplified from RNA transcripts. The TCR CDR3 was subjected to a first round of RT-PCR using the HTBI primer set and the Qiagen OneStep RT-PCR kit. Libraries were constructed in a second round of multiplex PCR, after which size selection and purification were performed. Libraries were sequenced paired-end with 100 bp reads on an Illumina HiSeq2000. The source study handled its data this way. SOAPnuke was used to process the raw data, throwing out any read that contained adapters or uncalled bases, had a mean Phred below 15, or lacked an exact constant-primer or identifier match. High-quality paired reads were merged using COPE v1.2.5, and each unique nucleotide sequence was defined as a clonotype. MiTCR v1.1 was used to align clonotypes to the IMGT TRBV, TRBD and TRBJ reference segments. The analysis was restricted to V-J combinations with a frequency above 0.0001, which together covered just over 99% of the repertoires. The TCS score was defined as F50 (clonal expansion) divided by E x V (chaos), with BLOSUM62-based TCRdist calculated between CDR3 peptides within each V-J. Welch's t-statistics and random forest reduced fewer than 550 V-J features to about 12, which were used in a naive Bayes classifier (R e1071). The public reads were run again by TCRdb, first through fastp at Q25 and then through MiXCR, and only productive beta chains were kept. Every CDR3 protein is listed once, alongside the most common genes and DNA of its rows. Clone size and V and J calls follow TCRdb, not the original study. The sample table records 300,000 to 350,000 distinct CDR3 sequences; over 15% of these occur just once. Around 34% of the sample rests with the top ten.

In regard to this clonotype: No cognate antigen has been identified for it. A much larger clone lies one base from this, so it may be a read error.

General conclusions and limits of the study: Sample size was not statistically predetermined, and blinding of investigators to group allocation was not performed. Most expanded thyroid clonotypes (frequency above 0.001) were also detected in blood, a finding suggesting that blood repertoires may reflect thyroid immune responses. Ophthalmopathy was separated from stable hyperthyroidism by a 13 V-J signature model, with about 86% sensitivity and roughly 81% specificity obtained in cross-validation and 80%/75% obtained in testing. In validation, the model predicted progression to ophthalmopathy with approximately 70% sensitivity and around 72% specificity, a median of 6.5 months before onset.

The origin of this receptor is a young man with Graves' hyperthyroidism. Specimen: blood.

The CDR3 has the sequence CASSSQGYYGYTF. In nucleotides, the sequence is TGTGCCAGCAGTTCCCAGGGGTACTATGGCTACACCTTC. This receptor chain uses TRBV6-2 or TRBV6-3 and TRBJ1-2, with a tentative D gene TRBD1 over 6 matching bases. V gives up 4 bases and J gives up 3 bases, and the segment between their germline ends measures 9 bases. CDR1 and CDR2, looked up from the germline V gene, are MNHEY and SVGEGT. Counted from cysteine to phenylalanine, this CDR3 has 13 amino acids. CDR3 DNA is the only sequence kept; it has 39 bases, read in frame from the first base.